The rows below give T cell receptor beta chains drawn from one sample of a study of T cell repertoires in cytomegalovirus infection. A single record per CDR3 protein comes from TCRdb applying MiXCR to the reads. Of fewer than 200,000 distinct CDR3 sequences in the sample, 13% to 15% are singletons; the top ten hold roughly 27%. The sequenced sample consisted of PBMCs. These TCRs come from a human donor in good health (CMV status not recorded). Some clones in this sample may be carry-over from other donors' samples. CDR3s include the opening cysteine and the closing phenylalanine or tryptophan. Each record gives: D gene, clone size, V gene, J gene, CDR3 protein, CDR3 DNA. D genes are given only for firm matches. Part of the rows lack a size; the others show once, few, many or a class for expanded clones.

NA	few	TRBV7-9	TRBJ2-5	CASSFLTDQETQYF	TGTGCCAGCAGCTTTTTGACAGACCAAGAGACCCAGTACTTC
NA	NA	TRBV6-5	TRBJ2-2	CASLTHIGYTGELFF	TGTGCCAGCCTCACACATATCGGATACACCGGGGAGCTGTTTTTT
NA	NA	TRBV5-6	TRBJ2-3	CASSRTGASTDTQYF	TGTGCCAGCAGCAGAACGGGGGCTAGCACAGATACGCAGTATTTT
NA	NA	TRBV29-1	TRBJ2-1	CSVVRGGAPNEQFF	TGCAGCGTTGTAAGGGGGGGGGCCCCCAATGAGCAGTTCTTC
NA	many	TRBV7-2	TRBJ1-3	CASSLYVSRSSGNTIYF	TGTGCCAGCAGCTTATACGTCAGCCGGAGCTCTGGAAACACCATATATTTT
NA	NA	TRBV28	TRBJ2-7	CASSWDTGEYEQYF	TGTGCCAGCAGTTGGGACACGGGAGAGTACGAGCAGTACTTC
TRBD2	many	TRBV19	TRBJ2-1	CASSIGLAVSYNEQFF	TGTGCCAGTAGTATTGGTCTAGCGGTTTCTTACAATGAGCAGTTCTTC
NA	many	TRBV6-2/TRBV6-3	TRBJ1-1	CASRAVNTEAFF	TGTGCCAGCAGAGCTGTGAACACTGAAGCTTTCTTT
NA	many	TRBV6-2/TRBV6-3	TRBJ1-5	CASSWDLYQPQHF	TGTGCCAGCAGTTGGGACCTCTATCAGCCCCAGCATTTT
NA	many	TRBV10-3	TRBJ1-4	CAISESKGNEKLFF	TGTGCCATCAGTGAGTCGAAAGGAAATGAAAAACTGTTTTTT
NA	NA	TRBV4-1	TRBJ2-1	CASSQVPGLYNEQFF	TGCGCCAGCAGCCAAGTCCCAGGACTATACAATGAGCAGTTCTTC
NA	few	TRBV28	TRBJ2-7	CASSQSTRGQYF	TGTGCCAGCAGTCAATCGACGCGAGGGCAGTACTTC
NA	few	TRBV7-9	TRBJ2-5	CASSLLRIDQETQYF	TGTGCCAGCAGCTTACTGAGGATCGATCAAGAGACCCAGTACTTC
NA	many	TRBV12-3/TRBV12-4	TRBJ1-1	CASSWGRGGGNTEAFF	TGTGCCAGCAGTTGGGGGAGGGGGGGAGGAAACACTGAAGCTTTCTTT
TRBD2	many	TRBV7-2	TRBJ2-7	CASSFRTSGRYSYEQYF	TGTGCCAGCAGCTTCCGGACTAGCGGGAGGTACTCCTACGAGCAGTACTTC
TRBD1	many	TRBV7-2	TRBJ2-5	CASSLWTGSETQYF	TGTGCCAGCAGCTTGTGGACAGGGAGTGAGACCCAGTACTTC